The present T cell receptor (beta chain) was sequenced within a study of cytomegalovirus exposure and HLA in healthy donors. Primers included in the PCR were 60 Vbeta and 13 Jbeta primers. TCRdb's table, derived via immunoSEQ multiplex PCR, lists solely in-frame clones and lacks some. The sample table includes some 75,000 clones. Germline V CDR1 and CDR2: MNHEY, SMNVEV (reference sequence). The CDR3 consists of 15 residues. V was clipped by 2 bases and J by 2 bases, with 13 bases between them. The chain is built from TRBV27 and TRBJ2-7; D might be TRBD2 (6 bases). Sequencing input: PBMCs. The receptor comes from a man between 40 and 49 years old in good health and CMV-seronegative. CDR3 sequence (DNA): TGTGCCAGCAGTTTAAGCGGGTCAAGCCCCTACGAGCAGTACTTC. Translated, it gives CASSLSGSSPYEQYF.